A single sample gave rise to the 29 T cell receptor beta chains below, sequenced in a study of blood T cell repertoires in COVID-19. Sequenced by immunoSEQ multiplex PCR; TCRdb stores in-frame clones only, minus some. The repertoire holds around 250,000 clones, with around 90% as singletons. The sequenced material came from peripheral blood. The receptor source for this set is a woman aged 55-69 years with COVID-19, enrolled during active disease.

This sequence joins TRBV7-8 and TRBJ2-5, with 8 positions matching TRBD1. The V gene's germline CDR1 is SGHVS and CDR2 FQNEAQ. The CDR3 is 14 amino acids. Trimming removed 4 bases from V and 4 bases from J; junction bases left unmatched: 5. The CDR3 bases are TGTGCCAGCAGCTCGACAGGGGTATTAGAGACCCAGTACTTC. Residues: CASSSTGVLETQYF.

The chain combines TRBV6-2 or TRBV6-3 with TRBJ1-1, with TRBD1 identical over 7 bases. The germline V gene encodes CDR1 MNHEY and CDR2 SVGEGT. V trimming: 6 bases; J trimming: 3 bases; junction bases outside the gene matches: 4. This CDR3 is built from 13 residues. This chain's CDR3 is CASSDRVDTEAFF. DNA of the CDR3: TGTGCCAGCAGCGACAGGGTTGACACTGAAGCTTTCTTT.

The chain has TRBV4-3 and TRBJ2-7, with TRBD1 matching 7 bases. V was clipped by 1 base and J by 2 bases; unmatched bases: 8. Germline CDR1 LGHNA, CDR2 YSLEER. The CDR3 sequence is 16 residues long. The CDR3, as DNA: TGCGCCAGCAGCCAAGGCGTCCGGGACAGCCCCTACGAGCAGTACTTC. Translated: CASSQGVRDSPYEQYF.

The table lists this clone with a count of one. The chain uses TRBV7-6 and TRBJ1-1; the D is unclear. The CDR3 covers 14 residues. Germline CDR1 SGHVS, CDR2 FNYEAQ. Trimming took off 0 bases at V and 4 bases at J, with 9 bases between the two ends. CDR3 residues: CASSLARVGTEAFF. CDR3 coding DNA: TGTGCCAGCAGCTTAGCCCGGGTTGGCACTGAAGCTTTCTTT.

The CDR3 DNA follows: TGCGCCAGCAGCTTGCGGTCGGGGTATAATTCACCCCTCCACTTT. This sequence encodes CASSLRSGYNSPLHF. The chain couples TRBV5-1 to TRBJ1-6; unclear D gene. The CDR3 loop spans 15 amino acids. Germline CDR1 and CDR2: SGHRS and YFSETQ. V lost 1 base and J lost 4, with 9 bases in between.

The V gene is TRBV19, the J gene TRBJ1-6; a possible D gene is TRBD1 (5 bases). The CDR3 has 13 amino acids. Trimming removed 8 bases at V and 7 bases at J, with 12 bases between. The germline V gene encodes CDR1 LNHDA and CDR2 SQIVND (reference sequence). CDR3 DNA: TGTGCCAGTCGCGGACAAAGGAATTCACCCCTCCACTTT. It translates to CASRGQRNSPLHF.

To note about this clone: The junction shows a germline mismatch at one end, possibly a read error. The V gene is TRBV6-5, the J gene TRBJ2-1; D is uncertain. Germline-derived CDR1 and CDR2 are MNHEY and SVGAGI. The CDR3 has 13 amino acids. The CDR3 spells CASSYDSHNEQFF. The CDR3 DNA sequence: TGTGCCAGCAGTTACGACTCCCACAATGAGCAGTTCTTC.

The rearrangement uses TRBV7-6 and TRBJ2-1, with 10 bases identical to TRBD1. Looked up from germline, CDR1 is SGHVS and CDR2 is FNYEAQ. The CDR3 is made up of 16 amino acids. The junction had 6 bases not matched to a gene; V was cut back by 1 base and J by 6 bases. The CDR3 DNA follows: TGTGCCAGCAGCTTAGTAGGACAGGGGGACTCCAATGAGCAGTTCTTC. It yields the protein CASSLVGQGDSNEQFF. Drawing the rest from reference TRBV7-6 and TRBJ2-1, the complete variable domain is GAGVSQSPRYKVTKRGQDVALRCDPISGHVSLYWYRQALGQGPEFLTYFNYEAQQDKSGLPNDRFSAERPEGSISTLTIQRTEQRDSAMYRCASSLVGQGDSNEQFFGPGTRLTVL.

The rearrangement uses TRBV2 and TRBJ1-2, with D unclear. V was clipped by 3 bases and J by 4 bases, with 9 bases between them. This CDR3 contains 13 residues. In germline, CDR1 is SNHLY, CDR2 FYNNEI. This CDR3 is CASSEGSFYGYTF. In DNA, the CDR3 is TGTGCCAGCAGTGAGGGCAGTTTCTATGGCTACACCTTC.

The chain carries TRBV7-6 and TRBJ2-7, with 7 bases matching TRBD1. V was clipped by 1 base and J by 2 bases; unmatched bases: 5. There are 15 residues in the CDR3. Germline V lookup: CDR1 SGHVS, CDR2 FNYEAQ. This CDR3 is CASSLGQGVTYEQYF. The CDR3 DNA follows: TGTGCCAGCAGCTTAGGACAGGGCGTAACCTACGAGCAGTACTTC. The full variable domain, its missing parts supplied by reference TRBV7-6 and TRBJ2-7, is GAGVSQSPRYKVTKRGQDVALRCDPISGHVSLYWYRQALGQGPEFLTYFNYEAQQDKSGLPNDRFSAERPEGSISTLTIQRTEQRDSAMYRCASSLGQGVTYEQYFGPGTRLTVT.

CDR3 nucleotides: TGTGCCATCAAACGAGACAGGGGACTACCCACCGGGGAGCTGTTTTTT. It specifies CAIKRDRGLPTGELFF. This chain connects TRBV10-3 to TRBJ2-2; D might be TRBD1 (8 bases). Trimming pared 7 bases from V and 4 bases from J, leaving 19 bases between. The CDR3 loop spans 16 amino acids. Germline values: CDR1 ENHRY, CDR2 SYGVKD.

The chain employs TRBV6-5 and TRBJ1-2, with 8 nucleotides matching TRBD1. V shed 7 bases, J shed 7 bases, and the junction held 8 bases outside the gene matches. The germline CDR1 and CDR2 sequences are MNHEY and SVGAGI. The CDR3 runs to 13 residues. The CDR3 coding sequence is TGTGCCAGCACCATGGACAGGGAGTCTGGCTACACCTTC. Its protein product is CASTMDRESGYTF.

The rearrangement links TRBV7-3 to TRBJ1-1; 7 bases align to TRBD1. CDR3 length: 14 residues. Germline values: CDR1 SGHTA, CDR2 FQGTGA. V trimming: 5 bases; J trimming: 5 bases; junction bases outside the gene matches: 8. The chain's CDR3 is CASSADRVGTEAFF. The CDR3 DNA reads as TGTGCCAGCAGCGCCGACAGGGTGGGGACTGAAGCTTTCTTT.

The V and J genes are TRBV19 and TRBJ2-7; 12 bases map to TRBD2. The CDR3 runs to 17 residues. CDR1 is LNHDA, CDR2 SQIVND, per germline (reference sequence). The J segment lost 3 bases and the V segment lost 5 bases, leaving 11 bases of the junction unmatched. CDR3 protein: CASSLAPGLAGSYEQYF. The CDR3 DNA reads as TGTGCCAGTAGTTTGGCCCCCGGACTAGCGGGGAGCTACGAGCAGTACTTC.

The CDR3 DNA reads TGTGCCAGCAGCGCCCTTCCAGCCGGGGAGCTGTTTTTT. Translation: CASSALPAGELFF. The chain couples TRBV7-3 to TRBJ2-2; no firm D call. CDR3 length equals 13 residues. The V gene's germline CDR1 is SGHTA and CDR2 FQGTGA. V shed 5 bases and J shed 6 bases, with 10 bases lying between them.

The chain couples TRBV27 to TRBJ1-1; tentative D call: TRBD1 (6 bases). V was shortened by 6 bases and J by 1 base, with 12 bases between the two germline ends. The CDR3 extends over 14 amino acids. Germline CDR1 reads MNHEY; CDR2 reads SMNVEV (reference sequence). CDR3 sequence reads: CASRMGAENTEAFF. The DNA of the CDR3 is TGTGCCAGCAGGATGGGGGCAGAGAACACTGAAGCTTTCTTT.

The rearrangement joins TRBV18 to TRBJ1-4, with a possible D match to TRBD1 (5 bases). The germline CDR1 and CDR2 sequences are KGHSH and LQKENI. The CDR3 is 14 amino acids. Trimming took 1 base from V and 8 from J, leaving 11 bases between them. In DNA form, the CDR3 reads TGTGCCAGCTCACCACAGGGGCTCAGGGAAAAACTGTTTTTT. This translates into CASSPQGLREKLFF.

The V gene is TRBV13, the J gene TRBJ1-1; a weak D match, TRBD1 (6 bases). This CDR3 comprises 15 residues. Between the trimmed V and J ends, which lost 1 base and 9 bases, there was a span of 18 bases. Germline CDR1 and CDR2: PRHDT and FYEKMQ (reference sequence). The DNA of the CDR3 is TGTGCCAGCAGCTTAGCGCTGAGGGGGTGGCCGAAAGCTTTCTTT. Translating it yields CASSLALRGWPKAFF.

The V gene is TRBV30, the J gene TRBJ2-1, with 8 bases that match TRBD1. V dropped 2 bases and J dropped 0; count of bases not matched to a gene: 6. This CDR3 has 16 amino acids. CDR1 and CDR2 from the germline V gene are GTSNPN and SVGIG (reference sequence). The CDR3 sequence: CAWSPGTGLSYNEQFF. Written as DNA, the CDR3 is TGTGCCTGGAGTCCAGGGACAGGACTCTCCTACAATGAGCAGTTCTTC.

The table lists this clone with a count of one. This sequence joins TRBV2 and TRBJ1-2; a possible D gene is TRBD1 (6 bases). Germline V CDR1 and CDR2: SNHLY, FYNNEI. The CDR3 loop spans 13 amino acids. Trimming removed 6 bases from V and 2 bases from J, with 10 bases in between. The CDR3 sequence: CASRSGQNYGYTF. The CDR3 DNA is TGTGCCAGCAGATCAGGACAGAACTATGGCTACACCTTC.

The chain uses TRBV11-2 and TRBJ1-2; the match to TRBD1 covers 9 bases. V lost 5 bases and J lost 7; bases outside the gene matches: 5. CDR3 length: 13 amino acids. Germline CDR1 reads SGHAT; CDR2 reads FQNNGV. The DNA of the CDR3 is TGTGCCAGCAGCGGGGACAGGGTCCTTGGCTACACCTTC. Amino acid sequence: CASSGDRVLGYTF.

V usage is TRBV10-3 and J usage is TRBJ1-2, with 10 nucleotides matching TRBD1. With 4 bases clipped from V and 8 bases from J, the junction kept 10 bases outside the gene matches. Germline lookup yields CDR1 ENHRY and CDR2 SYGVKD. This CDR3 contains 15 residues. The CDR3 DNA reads TGTGCCATCAGTGCGACCGGGACAGGGGTCGTCGGCTACACCTTC. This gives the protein CAISATGTGVVGYTF.

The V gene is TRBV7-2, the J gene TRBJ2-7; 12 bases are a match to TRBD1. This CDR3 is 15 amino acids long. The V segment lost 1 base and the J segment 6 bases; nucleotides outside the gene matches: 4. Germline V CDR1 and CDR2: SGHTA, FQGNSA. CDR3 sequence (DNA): TGTGCCAGCAGCTTAGTATGGGACAGGGGGCGCGAGCAGTACTTC. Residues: CASSLVWDRGREQYF.

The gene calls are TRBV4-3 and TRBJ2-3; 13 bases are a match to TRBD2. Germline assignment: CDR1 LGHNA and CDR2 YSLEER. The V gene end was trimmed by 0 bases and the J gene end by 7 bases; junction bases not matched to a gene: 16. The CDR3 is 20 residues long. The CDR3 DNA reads TGCGCCAGCAGCCAAGATTTCATTCTCGGGACTAGCGGGACCCCGCATACGCAGTATTTT. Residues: CASSQDFILGTSGTPHTQYF.

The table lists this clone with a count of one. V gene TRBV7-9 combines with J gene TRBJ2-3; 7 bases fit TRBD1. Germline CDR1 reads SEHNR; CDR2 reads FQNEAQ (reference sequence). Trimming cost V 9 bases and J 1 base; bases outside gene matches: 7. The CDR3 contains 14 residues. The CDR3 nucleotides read TGTGCCAGTACAGGGACAGTAGGCACAGATACGCAGTATTTT. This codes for CASTGTVGTDTQYF.

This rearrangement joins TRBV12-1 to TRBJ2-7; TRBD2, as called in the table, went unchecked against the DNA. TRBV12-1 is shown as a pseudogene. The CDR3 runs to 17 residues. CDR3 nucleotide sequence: TGTGCCAGCAGCACCCGCATGGGACTAGCGGGGGTCGGTGAGCAGTACTTC. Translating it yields CASSTRMGLAGVGEQYF.

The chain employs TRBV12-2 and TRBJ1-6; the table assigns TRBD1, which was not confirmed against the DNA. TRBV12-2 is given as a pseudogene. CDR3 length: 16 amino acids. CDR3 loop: CASRLEYSSYNSPLHF. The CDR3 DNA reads TGTGCAAGTCGCTTAGAGTACAGCTCCTATAATTCACCCCTCCACTTT.

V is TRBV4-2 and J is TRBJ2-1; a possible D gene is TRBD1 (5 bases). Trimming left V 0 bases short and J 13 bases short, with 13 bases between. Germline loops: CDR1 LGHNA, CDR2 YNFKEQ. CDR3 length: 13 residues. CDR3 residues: CASSQDGTDRQFF. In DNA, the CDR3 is TGTGCCAGCAGCCAAGACGGCACAGACAGACAGTTCTTC.

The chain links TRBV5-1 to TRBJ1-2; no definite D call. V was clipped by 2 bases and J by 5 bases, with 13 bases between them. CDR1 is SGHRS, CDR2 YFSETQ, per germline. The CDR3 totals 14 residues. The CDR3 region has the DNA TGCGCCAGCAGCTTCTCACAAACCAATTATGGCTACACCTTC. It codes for CASSFSQTNYGYTF.